A selection of T cell receptor beta chains follows, all from one sample in a study of regulatory T cells. Profiling relied on immunoSEQ multiplex PCR, and the TCRdb table lists in-frame clones only, not all of them. The sample contains approximately 29,000 clones, over 90% of which appear only once. Material for sequencing was conventional CD4+ T cells sorted from blood. The receptors originated from a child aged 2 to 9 with CD3G deficiency. Both conserved end residues are part of each CDR3. Where a row states a size, it is once, few, many or the class of an expanded clone; other rows omit it.

abundance: .
v_gene: TRBV5-1
j_gene: TRBJ2-1
CDR3aa: CASSPGGDQPQFF

abundance: .
v_gene: TRBV6-1
j_gene: TRBJ2-2
CDR3aa: CASSALQRTGELFF

abundance: .
v_gene: TRBV18
j_gene: TRBJ1-2
CDR3aa: CASSPGSSYGYTF

abundance: .
v_gene: TRBV28
j_gene: TRBJ1-2
CDR3aa: CASSAGQVHGYTF

abundance: .
v_gene: TRBV6-1
j_gene: TRBJ2-1
CDR3aa: CASSERMASDKQFF

abundance: .
v_gene: TRBV10-3
j_gene: TRBJ2-2
CDR3aa: CAISALAPNTGELFF

abundance: once
v_gene: TRBV7-6
j_gene: TRBJ2-5
CDR3aa: CASSLGGVVETQYF

abundance: .
v_gene: TRBV28
j_gene: TRBJ2-7
CDR3aa: CASSPFKGSYEQYF

abundance: .
v_gene: TRBV27
j_gene: TRBJ1-1
CDR3aa: CASIRTEAFF

abundance: once
v_gene: TRBV6-1
j_gene: TRBJ1-1
CDR3aa: CASTDAGANTEAFF

abundance: .
v_gene: TRBV5-1
j_gene: TRBJ2-2
CDR3aa: CASSTGLALGSGELFF

abundance: .
v_gene: TRBV28
j_gene: TRBJ1-2
CDR3aa: CASSLLPGQRGGYTF

abundance: .
v_gene: TRBV28
j_gene: TRBJ2-7
CDR3aa: CASSLPRTGHISYEQYF

abundance: .
v_gene: TRBV28
j_gene: TRBJ1-5
CDR3aa: CASSLSGQPQHF

abundance: .
v_gene: TRBV9
j_gene: TRBJ2-7
CDR3aa: CASSVGPGSSYEQYF

abundance: .
v_gene: TRBV11-2
j_gene: TRBJ2-7
CDR3aa: CASSLEARPIRGKASREQYF

abundance: .
v_gene: TRBV28
j_gene: TRBJ2-2
CDR3aa: CASSSPGTDNTGELFF

abundance: .
v_gene: TRBV5-1
j_gene: TRBJ1-1
CDR3aa: CASSLEAQGTEAFF

abundance: .
v_gene: TRBV10-3
j_gene: TRBJ1-2
CDR3aa: CATSRTGANYGYTF

abundance: few
v_gene: TRBV7-6
j_gene: TRBJ2-3
CDR3aa: CASSPSGASTDTQYF

abundance: .
v_gene: TRBV28
j_gene: TRBJ2-6
CDR3aa: CASRAGTGTPGANVLTF

abundance: .
v_gene: TRBV4-2
j_gene: TRBJ2-7
CDR3aa: CASSLGLADEQYF

abundance: .
v_gene: TRBV19
j_gene: TRBJ2-4
CDR3aa: CASSRRTGRLDGKNIQYF

abundance: .
v_gene: TRBV6-1
j_gene: TRBJ2-3
CDR3aa: CASSPSHGYTQYF

abundance: .
v_gene: TRBV6-1
j_gene: TRBJ2-7
CDR3aa: CASTRTGGRYEQYF

abundance: .
v_gene: TRBV6-1
j_gene: TRBJ2-7
CDR3aa: CASTPNQGREQYF

abundance: .
v_gene: TRBV28
j_gene: TRBJ1-5
CDR3aa: CASSLAVGVNSNQPQHF

abundance: few
v_gene: TRBV6-1
j_gene: TRBJ2-7
CDR3aa: CASGGGPGLEQYF

abundance: .
v_gene: TRBV28
j_gene: TRBJ2-7
CDR3aa: CASSLSGQPSYEQYF

abundance: .
v_gene: TRBV5-1
j_gene: TRBJ2-3
CDR3aa: CASSLVEGLTDTQYF

abundance: .
v_gene: TRBV18
j_gene: TRBJ2-1
CDR3aa: CASSPYHPGLADNEQFF

abundance: .
v_gene: TRBV6-6
j_gene: TRBJ2-7
CDR3aa: CASSYEAAHSYEQYF

abundance: .
v_gene: TRBV5-1
j_gene: TRBJ2-1
CDR3aa: CASSTGHPSSYNEQFF

abundance: .
v_gene: TRBV28
j_gene: TRBJ2-2
CDR3aa: CASSFPSVAGELFF

abundance: few
v_gene: TRBV6-1
j_gene: TRBJ2-7
CDR3aa: CASSPTGSEQYF

abundance: .
v_gene: TRBV28
j_gene: TRBJ2-3
CDR3aa: CASAETTQSTQYF

abundance: .
v_gene: TRBV28
j_gene: TRBJ2-7
CDR3aa: CASSQAGGGSSHEQYF

abundance: .
v_gene: TRBV21-1
j_gene: TRBJ2-3
CDR3aa: CASSQRSQLSTDTQYF

abundance: .
v_gene: TRBV7-8
j_gene: TRBJ2-7
CDR3aa: CASSPGPRGEQYF

abundance: .
v_gene: TRBV28
j_gene: TRBJ2-1
CDR3aa: CASRRTDSLGINEQFF

abundance: .
v_gene: TRBV18
j_gene: TRBJ1-2
CDR3aa: CASSGTGNDGYTF

abundance: .
v_gene: TRBV6-1
j_gene: TRBJ2-1
CDR3aa: CASMMTPYNEQFF

abundance: once
v_gene: TRBV7-7
j_gene: TRBJ2-5
CDR3aa: CASSLGTGGRETQYF

abundance: once
v_gene: TRBV28
j_gene: TRBJ2-6
CDR3aa: CASRKKQGNSGANVLTF

abundance: .
v_gene: TRBV19
j_gene: TRBJ2-2
CDR3aa: CASSPGTGGYGELFF

abundance: .
v_gene: TRBV5-1
j_gene: TRBJ2-5
CDR3aa: CASSFGAGGGETQYF

abundance: .
v_gene: TRBV5-1
j_gene: TRBJ2-7
CDR3aa: CASRARTDRSYEQYF

abundance: .
v_gene: TRBV28
j_gene: TRBJ2-7
CDR3aa: CASSEAGAFGEQYF

abundance: .
v_gene: TRBV7-9
j_gene: TRBJ2-3
CDR3aa: CASSLVPSVGYADTQYF

abundance: .
v_gene: TRBV20-1
j_gene: TRBJ2-3
CDR3aa: CSAALTDTQYF

abundance: .
v_gene: TRBV28
j_gene: TRBJ2-3
CDR3aa: CAGSNRGLGDTQYF

abundance: .
v_gene: TRBV27
j_gene: TRBJ2-4
CDR3aa: CARPRRIAKNIQYF

abundance: .
v_gene: TRBV5-1
j_gene: TRBJ2-5
CDR3aa: CASSFGTSGIGETQYF

abundance: .
v_gene: TRBV28
j_gene: TRBJ2-3
CDR3aa: CASRHHGTDTQYF

abundance: .
v_gene: TRBV6-1
j_gene: TRBJ2-1
CDR3aa: CASDKAYNEQFF

abundance: .
v_gene: TRBV6-1
j_gene: TRBJ2-1
CDR3aa: CASSEPSGRLNEQFF

abundance: .
v_gene: TRBV28
j_gene: TRBJ2-7
CDR3aa: CASSSGTGVYEQYF

abundance: .
v_gene: TRBV28
j_gene: TRBJ1-2
CDR3aa: CASSPTVNYGYTF